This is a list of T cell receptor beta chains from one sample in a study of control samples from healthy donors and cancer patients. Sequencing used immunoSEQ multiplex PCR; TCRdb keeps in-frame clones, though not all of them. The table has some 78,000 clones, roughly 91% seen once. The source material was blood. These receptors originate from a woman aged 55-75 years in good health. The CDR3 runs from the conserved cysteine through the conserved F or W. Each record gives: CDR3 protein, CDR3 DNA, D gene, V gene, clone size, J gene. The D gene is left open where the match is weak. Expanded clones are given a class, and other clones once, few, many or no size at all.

CDR3aa: CASSLKYYEQYF; CDR3nt: TGTGCCAGCAGTTTAAAATACTACGAGCAGTACTTC; d_gene: NA; v_gene: TRBV12-3/TRBV12-4; abundance: NA; j_gene: TRBJ2-7
CDR3aa: CASSGRTSGVAYNEQFF; CDR3nt: TGTGCCAGCAGCGGACGGACTAGCGGGGTTGCCTACAATGAGCAGTTCTTC; d_gene: TRBD2; v_gene: TRBV7-8; abundance: NA; j_gene: TRBJ2-1
CDR3aa: CASSEQGTDTQYF; CDR3nt: TGCGCCAGCAGCGAACAGGGGACAGATACGCAGTATTTT; d_gene: TRBD1; v_gene: TRBV5-1; abundance: NA; j_gene: TRBJ2-3
CDR3aa: CASATSGHEQFF; CDR3nt: TGTGCCAGCGCGACGTCAGGACATGAGCAGTTCTTC; d_gene: NA; v_gene: TRBV27; abundance: NA; j_gene: TRBJ2-1
CDR3aa: CASSMDRGDYGYTF; CDR3nt: TGTGCCAGCAGCATGGACAGGGGTGACTATGGCTACACCTTC; d_gene: TRBD1; v_gene: TRBV7-8; abundance: NA; j_gene: TRBJ1-2
CDR3aa: CAWSSYSTNYGYTF; CDR3nt: TGTGCCTGGAGTTCGTACAGTACTAACTATGGCTACACCTTC; d_gene: NA; v_gene: TRBV30; abundance: NA; j_gene: TRBJ1-2
CDR3aa: CASTPSPSGSSGEQFF; CDR3nt: TGCGCCAGCACCCCCAGTCCAAGCGGGAGTAGTGGTGAGCAGTTCTTC; d_gene: TRBD2; v_gene: TRBV5-1; abundance: NA; j_gene: TRBJ2-1
CDR3aa: CASSLGVASAGEQYF; CDR3nt: TGCGCCAGCAGCTTGGGGGTAGCTAGTGCAGGGGAGCAGTACTTC; d_gene: NA; v_gene: TRBV5-1; abundance: NA; j_gene: TRBJ2-7
CDR3aa: CASRGTIQVQETQYF; CDR3nt: TGTGCCAGCAGAGGCACTATTCAGGTCCAAGAGACCCAGTACTTC; d_gene: NA; v_gene: TRBV21-1; abundance: NA; j_gene: TRBJ2-5
CDR3aa: CASRDTSRQYF; CDR3nt: TGTGCCAGCAGAGATACTAGCCGGCAGTATTTT; d_gene: NA; v_gene: TRBV12-3/TRBV12-4; abundance: NA; j_gene: TRBJ2-3
CDR3aa: CASALRESYEQYF; CDR3nt: TGTGCCAGCGCACTGCGGGAGTCCTACGAGCAGTACTTC; d_gene: TRBD2; v_gene: TRBV27; abundance: NA; j_gene: TRBJ2-7
CDR3aa: CASSHPQKGLSQETQYF; CDR3nt: TGTGCCAGCAGCCACCCCCAGAAGGGTCTGAGCCAAGAGACCCAGTACTTC; d_gene: NA; v_gene: TRBV16; abundance: NA; j_gene: TRBJ2-5
CDR3aa: CAISSTRDAGSPLHF; CDR3nt: TGTGCCATCAGTTCAACCCGGGACGCAGGTTCACCCCTCCACTTT; d_gene: NA; v_gene: TRBV10-3; abundance: NA; j_gene: TRBJ1-6
CDR3aa: CASSHGMWQSSQETQYF; CDR3nt: TGCGCCAGCAGCCATGGAATGTGGCAGTCGAGTCAAGAGACCCAGTACTTC; d_gene: NA; v_gene: TRBV5-1; abundance: NA; j_gene: TRBJ2-5
CDR3aa: CASSMIGPSRVGIQYF; CDR3nt: TGTGCCAGTAGTATGATTGGGCCTAGTCGGGTGGGCATTCAGTACTTC; d_gene: NA; v_gene: TRBV19; abundance: NA; j_gene: TRBJ2-4
CDR3aa: CASSQDRPSQNIQYF; CDR3nt: TGTGCCAGCAGCCAAGATCGCCCCAGTCAAAACATTCAGTACTTC; d_gene: NA; v_gene: TRBV3-1/TRBV3-2; abundance: NA; j_gene: TRBJ2-4
CDR3aa: CASSSGSRLAGAHTDTQYF; CDR3nt: TGCGCCAGCAGCTCCGGATCGCGGCTAGCGGGGGCGCACACAGATACGCAGTATTTT; d_gene: TRBD2; v_gene: TRBV5-1; abundance: once; j_gene: TRBJ2-3
CDR3aa: CASSFGAGRLLGDGYTF; CDR3nt: TGTGCCAGCAGTTTCGGTGCAGGGCGCTTGCTCGGGGATGGCTACACCTTC; d_gene: NA; v_gene: TRBV28; abundance: many; j_gene: TRBJ1-2
CDR3aa: CATREGRTDTQYF; CDR3nt: TGCGCCACCCGCGAGGGGAGAACAGATACGCAGTATTTT; d_gene: NA; v_gene: TRBV10-2; abundance: NA; j_gene: TRBJ2-3
CDR3aa: CASSLIGPGASGNTIYF; CDR3nt: TGCGCCAGCAGCTTAATCGGTCCGGGGGCCTCTGGAAACACCATATATTTT; d_gene: NA; v_gene: TRBV5-1; abundance: NA; j_gene: TRBJ1-3
CDR3aa: CSAALRETQYF; CDR3nt: TGCAGTGCTGCCCTGAGGGAGACCCAGTACTTC; d_gene: NA; v_gene: TRBV20-1; abundance: NA; j_gene: TRBJ2-5
CDR3aa: CASSLGLEQPQHF; CDR3nt: TGTGCCAGCAGCTTAGGCTTAGAACAGCCCCAGCATTTT; d_gene: NA; v_gene: TRBV7-9; abundance: once; j_gene: TRBJ1-5
CDR3aa: CASSYSQGTAKNIQYF; CDR3nt: TGTGCCAGCAGTTACTCTCAGGGGACAGCCAAAAACATTCAGTACTTC; d_gene: NA; v_gene: TRBV6-6; abundance: NA; j_gene: TRBJ2-4
CDR3aa: CSVDGWTTQQETQYF; CDR3nt: TGCAGCGTTGACGGTTGGACAACCCAGCAAGAGACCCAGTACTTC; d_gene: NA; v_gene: TRBV29-1; abundance: NA; j_gene: TRBJ2-5
CDR3aa: CASSEWGTTEAFF; CDR3nt: TGTGCCAGCAGTGAATGGGGCACAACAGAAGCTTTCTTT; d_gene: NA; v_gene: TRBV2; abundance: NA; j_gene: TRBJ1-1
CDR3aa: CASTPTGGRVNTIYF; CDR3nt: TGTGCCAGCACCCCCACGGGTGGGCGGGTGAACACCATATATTTT; d_gene: NA; v_gene: TRBV28; abundance: NA; j_gene: TRBJ1-3
CDR3aa: CASSAQGRRDEKLFF; CDR3nt: TGTGCCAGCAGTGCTCAGGGGAGACGTGATGAAAAACTGTTTTTT; d_gene: NA; v_gene: TRBV27; abundance: NA; j_gene: TRBJ1-4
CDR3aa: CASSRTGTRSWQPQHF; CDR3nt: TGTGCCAGCAGTCGGACCGGGACACGGTCGTGGCAGCCCCAGCATTTT; d_gene: NA; v_gene: TRBV6-2/TRBV6-3; abundance: NA; j_gene: TRBJ1-5
CDR3aa: CASTQTAGGRRQFF; CDR3nt: TGTGCCAGCACGCAAACAGCGGGGGGGAGACGGCAGTTCTTC; d_gene: TRBD2; v_gene: TRBV9; abundance: NA; j_gene: TRBJ2-1
CDR3aa: CATSRDRRDPYEQYF; CDR3nt: TGTGCCACCAGCAGAGATCGCAGGGACCCCTACGAGCAGTACTTC; d_gene: NA; v_gene: TRBV15; abundance: many; j_gene: TRBJ2-7
CDR3aa: CASSVRPEGGYTF; CDR3nt: TGCGCCAGCAGCGTGAGGCCCGAGGGTGGCTACACCTTC; d_gene: NA; v_gene: TRBV5-1; abundance: NA; j_gene: TRBJ1-2
CDR3aa: CASSFVGSLRRGASYEQYF; CDR3nt: TGCGCCAGCAGCTTTGTGGGGTCGTTGCGGAGGGGGGCCTCCTACGAGCAGTACTTC; d_gene: NA; v_gene: TRBV5-1; abundance: NA; j_gene: TRBJ2-7